This paragraph covers one T cell receptor (beta chain) sequence. This sample is part of a study of shared clonotypes between healthy human individuals. Within Nashville, Tennessee resided all donors, each a Caucasian adult. Profiled with immunoSEQ multiplex PCR; TCRdb holds only in-frame clones, not every one. The repertoire consists of over 2 million clones, with about 95% occurring once and the leading ten covering around 0.13%. Sequencing was carried out using naive CD4+ T cells sorted from blood. Regarding subset: CD45RA+ positively selected. The TCR sequence derives from a man younger than 35 in good health.

This CDR3 reads CASSLYGGRETQYF. CDR3 coding DNA: TGCGCCAGCAGCTTATACGGGGGAAGAGAGACCCAGTACTTC. The chain combines TRBV5-1 with TRBJ2-5; a possible D gene is TRBD2 (6 bases). CDR3 length: 14 amino acids. CDR1 and CDR2 (germline): SGHRS, YFSETQ. V lost 2 bases and J lost 4, with 12 bases in between.